A single sample gave rise to the 2 T cell receptor beta chains below, sequenced in a study of blood T cell repertoires in COVID-19 (dated by TCRdb to the early 2020s). Libraries came from the immunoSEQ multiplex PCR assay. TCRdb re-hosts the immuneACCESS table, in-frame sequences only. Its copies lack some clones; in the studies checked, an unresolved V gene accounts for under half of them, and the cause for the rest is not known. This sample gives some 59,000 clones in total; around 77% of them show up just once. Jointly, the top ten make up about 20% of the sample. The sequencing input was peripheral blood. Source of these receptors: an elderly man with active or convalescent COVID-19.

The chain has TRBV19 and TRBJ2-1; TRBD1 agrees at 9 bases. V was clipped by 1 base and J by 10 bases; unmatched bases: 8. Germline V gene lookup returns CDR1 LNHDA and CDR2 SQIVND (reference sequence). The CDR3 consists of 15 residues. This CDR3 reads CASSIGPGQGTEQFF. The CDR3 DNA reads TGTGCCAGTAGTATAGGTCCGGGACAGGGTACCGAGCAGTTCTTC.

This chain uses TRBV6-1 with TRBJ1-1; D unclear. Germline loops: CDR1 MNHNS, CDR2 SASEGT. The CDR3 is 12 residues long. Trimming pared 2 bases from V and 11 bases from J, leaving 12 bases between. CDR3 sequence: CASSEFPVEAFF. The CDR3 nucleotides are TGTGCCAGCAGTGAATTCCCCGTCGAGGCTTTCTTT.